This entry lists 8 T cell receptor beta chains sequenced from one sample in a study of cytomegalovirus exposure and HLA in healthy donors. 13 Jbeta primers and 60 Vbeta primers were used for the PCR. Method: immunoSEQ multiplex PCR; TCRdb's copy keeps in-frame clones and lacks some. The sample comprises some 200,000 clones, approximately 85% of which are singletons, and 0.7% to 0.95% rests with the top ten. Sequencing was carried out using PBMCs. Source of these receptors: a woman between 18 and 29 years old in good health and CMV-seronegative.

The V call is TRBV28, the J call TRBJ2-7; 14 bases map to TRBD2. Germline V gives CDR1 MDHEN, CDR2 SYDVKM. The trim removed 6 bases at V and 7 bases at J, leaving 8 bases unmatched. The CDR3 contains 15 residues. DNA for the CDR3: TGTGCCAGCAGGCCCGGGACTAGCGGGAGTGAAGAGCAGTACTTC. It is translated as CASRPGTSGSEEQYF.

As concerns this clone: In the same sample, other DNA sequences code for this CDR3. The rearrangement uses TRBV2 and TRBJ1-1, with D possibly matching TRBD1 (5 bases). The germline V gene has CDR1 SNHLY and CDR2 FYNNEI. The CDR3 has 13 residues. The V end lost 6 bases, the J end lost 7 bases, and 15 bases lay between the germline ends. This CDR3 reads CASRGGRGNEAFF. The CDR3 DNA reads TGTGCCAGCAGGGGAGGTAGGGGAAATGAAGCTTTCTTT. The full variable domain, its missing parts supplied by reference TRBV2 and TRBJ1-1, is EPEVTQTPSHQVTQMGQEVILRCVPISNHLYFYWYRQILGQKVEFLVSFYNNEISEKSEIFDDQFSVERPDGSNFTLKIRSTKLEDSAMYFCASRGGRGNEAFFGQGTRLTVV.

The V call is TRBV11-2, the J call TRBJ2-7; 9 bases agree with TRBD1. This CDR3 is built from 14 residues. Germline V gene lookup returns CDR1 SGHAT and CDR2 FQNNGV. V shed 1 base, J shed 6 bases, and the junction held 4 bases outside the gene matches. This CDR3 reads CASSLGGQGSEQYF. CDR3 nucleotides: TGTGCCAGCAGCTTAGGGGGACAGGGTAGCGAGCAGTACTTC.

This clone was detected only once. This CDR3 reads CASSPQAGSTEAFF. In DNA form, the CDR3 reads TGTGCCAGCTCACCACAGGCAGGGTCGACTGAAGCTTTCTTT. The rearrangement links TRBV18 to TRBJ1-1; possible D gene TRBD1, 5 bases. CDR1 is KGHSH, CDR2 LQKENI, per germline. There are 14 residues in the CDR3. V lost 1 base and J lost 5, with 11 bases in between.

The rearrangement links TRBV7-9 to TRBJ1-5; D is possibly TRBD1 (5 bases). Trimming removed 2 bases from V and 0 bases from J, with 11 bases in between. CDR1 is SEHNR, CDR2 FQNEAQ, per germline (reference sequence). CDR3 length: 16 amino acids. The CDR3 loop reads CASSLYGGGSNQPQHF. The CDR3 nucleotides are TGTGCCAGCAGCTTATATGGGGGGGGTAGCAATCAGCCCCAGCATTTT. The whole variable domain, filled in from reference TRBV7-9 and TRBJ1-5, reads DTGVSQNPRHKITKRGQNVTFRCDPISEHNRLYWYRQTLGQGPEFLTYFQNEAQLEKSRLLSDRFSAERPKGSFSTLEIQRTEQGDSAMYLCASSLYGGGSNQPQHFGDGTRLSIL.

V is TRBV9 and J is TRBJ2-6; perhaps TRBD2 as D (5 bases). V lost 6 bases and J 0 bases, leaving 10 bases between the germline ends. Germline CDR1 is SGDLS and CDR2 is YYNGEE. The CDR3 is made up of 15 amino acids. The CDR3 spells CASKTGISGANVLTF. CDR3 DNA: TGTGCCAGCAAAACCGGGATCTCTGGGGCCAACGTCCTGACTTTC.

The chain combines TRBV5-4 with TRBJ2-5; D might be TRBD2 (5 bases). The CDR3 is 14 residues long. Per the germline V gene, CDR1 is SGHNT and CDR2 is YYREEE (reference sequence). Trimming left V 3 bases short and J 2 bases short, with 11 bases between. DNA for the CDR3: TGTGCCAGCAGCTCCTCGGGGTTACAAGAGACCCAGTACTTC. Amino acid sequence: CASSSSGLQETQYF.

This clone was counted between two and nine times. The CDR3 loop reads CASSYAFGPYEQYF. In DNA, the CDR3 is TGTGCCAGCAGTTACGCCTTCGGTCCCTACGAGCAGTACTTC. The rearrangement joins TRBV6-5 to TRBJ2-7; no firm D call. The V gene's germline CDR1 is MNHEY and CDR2 SVGAGI. With 2 bases removed from V and 2 bases from J, the gap between germline ends came to 10 bases. CDR3 size: 14 residues.